This TCR beta chain was recovered during a study of OX40 agonist ivuxolimab in advanced cancers. CDR3 length: 14 residues. Trimming took 0 bases from V and 5 from J, leaving 11 bases between them. Germline assignment: CDR1 MNHNY and CDR2 SVGAGI (reference sequence). This table comes from immunoSEQ multiplex PCR, and its TCRdb copy is limited to in-frame clones, with some not included. The profile shows 45,000 to 50,000 clones, roughly nine tenths of them singletons. It was autoimmune disease history or systemic immunosuppression that excluded patients. The chain combines TRBV6-6 with TRBJ2-7, with D unclear. The source of this sequence is an adult with an advanced solid tumor such as melanoma, head and neck, liver or kidney cancer. The sequencing here drew on CD4+ or CD8+ T cells sorted from blood, taken in a trial of the OX40 agonist ivuxolimab. CDR3 bases: TGTGCCAGCAGTTACTCAGTCGCAAATGACGAGCAGTACTTC. Translated, it gives CASSYSVANDEQYF.